One sample yielded the 30 T cell receptor beta chains listed below, sequenced in a study of cytomegalovirus exposure and HLA in healthy donors. PCR was performed using 60 Vbeta and 13 Jbeta primers. The repertoire was sequenced with immunoSEQ multiplex PCR; TCRdb's copy has only in-frame clones and lacks some. The table shows 90,000 to 110,000 clones, with around 73% occurring only once. The specimen sequenced was PBMCs. These receptors all come from a man aged 35-49 years in good health and CMV-seronegative.

The rearrangement links TRBV14 to TRBJ2-5; a weak D match, TRBD2 (5 bases). There are 15 residues in the CDR3. Between the trimmed V and J ends, which lost 1 base and 0 bases, there was a span of 9 bases. Per the germline V gene, CDR1 is SGHDN and CDR2 is FVKESK. This chain's CDR3 is CASSQALAYQETQYF. Written as DNA, the CDR3 is TGTGCCAGCAGCCAAGCCCTAGCCTACCAAGAGACCCAGTACTTC.

The J gene is TRBJ2-7, the V gene TRBV10-3, with D perhaps matching TRBD1 or TRBD2 (5 bases each). Looked up from germline, CDR1 is ENHRY and CDR2 is SYGVKD. The CDR3 covers 11 residues. V was trimmed by 10 bases and J by 4 bases, leaving 11 bases between them. The CDR3: CATRAGYEQYF. The CDR3 DNA reads TGTGCCACCAGGGCGGGTTACGAGCAGTACTTC.

Ten or more counts support this clone. This chain links TRBV5-8 with TRBJ2-1; D not certain. The germline V gene has CDR1 SGHTS and CDR2 YDEGEE. Trimming removed 3 bases at V and 6 bases at J, with 7 bases between. The CDR3 totals 12 residues. CDR3 sequence reads: CASSSPVNEQFF. In nucleotides, the CDR3 is TGTGCCAGCAGCTCCCCCGTCAATGAGCAGTTCTTC. Looking up the rest from reference TRBV5-8 and TRBJ2-1 gives the full variable domain: EAGVTQSPTHLIKTRGQQATLRCSPISGHTSVYWYQQALGLGLQFLLWYDEGEERNRGNFPPRFSGRQFPNYSSELNVNALELEDSALYLCASSSPVNEQFFGPGTRLTVL.

The chain is built from TRBV19 and TRBJ1-3; TRBD1 agrees at 8 bases. The CDR3 consists of 14 residues. The V gene end was trimmed by 2 bases and the J gene end by 8 bases; junction bases not matched to a gene: 5. The germline gives CDR1 LNHDA, CDR2 SQIVND (reference sequence). In DNA form, the CDR3 reads TGTGCCAGTAGTATAATCGACAGGGGACACACCATATATTTT. Translating it yields CASSIIDRGHTIYF.

The chain is built from TRBV29-1 and TRBJ2-3; TRBD1 agrees at 8 bases. This CDR3 contains 14 residues. Germline lookup yields CDR1 SQVTM and CDR2 ANQGSEA. The CDR3 sequence is CSDTGTGNTDTQYF. CDR3 in DNA: TGCAGTGACACCGGGACAGGCAACACAGATACGCAGTATTTT.

In this sample, this clone turned up once. The V call is TRBV19, the J call TRBJ1-5; no reliable D call. The CDR3 runs 15 residues. V was pared by 1 base and J by 7 bases, with 14 bases between. Germline V gives CDR1 LNHDA, CDR2 SQIVND (reference sequence). CDR3 sequence: CASSIGNGERQPQHF. In DNA, the CDR3 is TGTGCCAGTAGTATAGGAAACGGGGAGAGGCAGCCCCAGCATTTT.

V usage is TRBV4-2 and J usage is TRBJ2-7; maybe TRBD1 (6 bases). Trimming took off 5 bases at V and 2 bases at J, with 19 bases between the two ends. The CDR3 length is 16 residues. CDR1 and CDR2 from the germline V gene are LGHNA and YNFKEQ. CDR3 nucleotides: TGTGCCAGCAGCAGAGGTCTTAGGCAGGGGACCTACGAGCAGTACTTC. This codes for CASSRGLRQGTYEQYF.

The chain combines TRBV4-2 with TRBJ2-5; D may be TRBD2 (6 bases). V was trimmed by 1 base and J by 5 bases, leaving 11 bases between them. Germline-derived CDR1 and CDR2 are LGHNA and YNFKEQ. The CDR3 runs to 14 residues. The CDR3 reads CASSQGSGLETQYF. CDR3 nucleotides: TGTGCCAGCAGCCAAGGTAGCGGTTTGGAGACCCAGTACTTC.

This clone was counted ten times or more. The V gene is TRBV4-3, the J gene TRBJ2-1; D is ambiguous. The CDR3 consists of 16 residues. With 4 bases removed from V and 4 bases from J, the gap between germline ends came to 17 bases. CDR1 and CDR2 (germline): LGHNA, YSLEER. The CDR3 protein is CASSPASGPFYNEQFF. CDR3 DNA sequence: TGCGCCAGCAGCCCCGCCTCAGGTCCCTTTTACAATGAGCAGTTCTTC.

The rearrangement links TRBV10-1 to TRBJ2-7, with 8 bases lining up with TRBD1. Germline CDR1 WNHNN, CDR2 SYGVQD (reference sequence). This CDR3 is 15 amino acids long. Unmatched junction bases numbered 6, after V lost 0 bases and J lost 5 bases. The DNA of the CDR3 is TGCGCCAGCAGTGAGTCACTGGACAGGGCCCACGAGCAGTACTTC. Amino acids: CASSESLDRAHEQYF.

The chain couples TRBV6-1 to TRBJ1-4; a possible D gene is TRBD1 (5 bases). The V end lost 2 bases, the J end lost 4 bases, and 11 bases lay between the germline ends. CDR1 MNHNS and CDR2 SASEGT come from the germline V gene. This CDR3 is 15 amino acids long. The CDR3 DNA sequence: TGTGCCAGCAGTGAATTTCAGGGTCGTAATGAAAAACTGTTTTTT. Amino acid sequence: CASSEFQGRNEKLFF.

The chain recombines TRBV2 with TRBJ1-1; D not certain. V gave up 7 bases and J gave up 3 bases, with 12 bases separating them. The CDR3 runs to 13 residues. Germline V gene sequence: CDR1 SNHLY, CDR2 FYNNEI. CDR3 DNA: TGTGCCAGCAATTTCAGGCGCGACACTGAAGCTTTCTTT. Amino acids: CASNFRRDTEAFF. The full variable domain, in which reference TRBV2 and TRBJ1-1 provide the parts outside the CDR3, is EPEVTQTPSHQVTQMGQEVILRCVPISNHLYFYWYRQILGQKVEFLVSFYNNEISEKSEIFDDQFSVERPDGSNFTLKIRSTKLEDSAMYFCASNFRRDTEAFFGQGTRLTVV.

The chain couples TRBV27 to TRBJ2-1; D remains ambiguous. The V end lost 3 bases, the J end lost 0 bases, and 9 bases lay between the germline ends. This CDR3 contains 15 residues. Germline assignment: CDR1 MNHEY and CDR2 SMNVEV (reference sequence). DNA for the CDR3: TGTGCCAGCAGTTTGGAGCCTAGCTCCTACAATGAGCAGTTCTTC. Protein: CASSLEPSSYNEQFF.

This rearrangement joins TRBV4-3 to TRBJ2-7; D is perhaps TRBD2 (6 bases). The CDR3 spans 17 residues. Trimming cost V 0 bases and J 0 bases, with 15 bases left between them. CDR1 and CDR2 from the germline V gene are LGHNA and YSLEER. CDR3 protein: CASSQEVASGYSYEQYF. CDR3 DNA sequence: TGCGCCAGCAGCCAAGAAGTAGCAAGCGGGTACTCCTACGAGCAGTACTTC.

The chain carries TRBV11-2 and TRBJ1-6; no reliable D call. The germline V gene encodes CDR1 SGHAT and CDR2 FQNNGV. The CDR3 has 15 amino acids. V was trimmed by 6 bases and J by 9 bases, leaving 18 bases between them. CDR3 sequence reads: CASSSVGQVGSPLHF. For the CDR3, the DNA is TGTGCCAGCAGTTCTGTCGGCCAGGTGGGTTCACCCCTCCACTTT.

The V gene is TRBV7-8, the J gene TRBJ2-2, with D possibly matching TRBD1 (6 bases). The germline gives CDR1 SGHVS, CDR2 FQNEAQ. This CDR3 is built from 17 residues. Trimming removed 1 base at V and 0 bases at J, with 12 bases between. The chain's CDR3 is CASSLVWGRTNTGELFF. The CDR3 bases are TGTGCCAGCAGCTTAGTCTGGGGGCGAACGAACACCGGGGAGCTGTTTTTT.

The CDR3 reads CASSPLGAGVRNEQFF. The CDR3 region has the DNA TGTGCCAGCAGCCCCCTGGGAGCGGGGGTCCGGAATGAGCAGTTCTTC. The gene calls are TRBV7-9 and TRBJ2-1, with 8 positions matching TRBD2. V lost 5 bases and J lost 7; bases outside the gene matches: 13. The CDR3 has 16 amino acids. CDR1 is SEHNR, CDR2 FQNEAQ, per germline (reference sequence). Supplemented by reference TRBV7-9 and TRBJ2-1, the full variable domain reads DTGVSQNPRHKITKRGQNVTFRCDPISEHNRLYWYRQTLGQGPEFLTYFQNEAQLEKSRLLSDRFSAERPKGSFSTLEIQRTEQGDSAMYLCASSPLGAGVRNEQFFGPGTRLTVL.

V usage is TRBV13 and J usage is TRBJ2-2; D possibly corresponds to TRBD2 (5 bases). V was shortened by 0 bases and J by 2 bases, with 19 bases between the two germline ends. The CDR3 is made up of 19 amino acids. CDR1 is PRHDT, CDR2 FYEKMQ, per germline (reference sequence). The CDR3 region has the DNA TGTGCCAGCAGCTTAGGCAGCGGCCGCCTCACCCTCAACACCGGGGAGCTGTTTTTT. Its translation is CASSLGSGRLTLNTGELFF.

Here the CDR3 DNA reads TGTGCCAGCCCCCCTAGCGGGGCCTACAATGAGCAGTTCTTC. This encodes CASPPSGAYNEQFF. The chain joins TRBV9 to TRBJ2-1; 9 nucleotides align to TRBD2. The CDR3 extends over 14 amino acids. V lost 7 bases and J lost 2; bases outside the gene matches: 4. Looked up from germline, CDR1 is SGDLS and CDR2 is YYNGEE.

This CDR3 reads CARVQLPRTYGYTF. The CDR3 DNA sequence: TGTGCCAGGGTACAGTTACCGAGAACCTATGGCTACACCTTC. This chain uses TRBV6-6 with TRBJ1-2; D gene uncertain. The V gene's germline CDR1 is MNHNY and CDR2 SVGAGI (reference sequence). The V end was cut by 9 bases, the J end by 4 bases, with 18 bases between. This CDR3 spans 14 amino acids.

This sequence joins TRBV2 and TRBJ1-5; D may be TRBD1 (5 bases). Germline assignment: CDR1 SNHLY and CDR2 FYNNEI. Trimming took 7 bases from V and 2 from J, leaving 9 bases between them. This CDR3 is built from 13 residues. CDR3 sequence reads: CASKGQGNQPQHF. The DNA for the CDR3 is TGTGCCAGCAAAGGACAAGGCAATCAGCCCCAGCATTTT.

J is TRBJ2-2 and V is TRBV7-9, with a weak D call TRBD2 (5 bases). Germline CDR1 and CDR2: SEHNR and FQNEAQ (reference sequence). V lost 1 base to trimming and J lost 6 bases, with 9 bases between them. The CDR3 length is 14 residues. In DNA form, the CDR3 reads TGTGCCAGCAGCTTAGTGGTTAGCGCCGGGGAGCTGTTTTTT. As protein: CASSLVVSAGELFF.

This clone has only a few counts. Other DNA variants within this sample encode the same CDR3. J is TRBJ1-6 and V is TRBV18; 9 bases are shared with TRBD1. Germline V gives CDR1 KGHSH, CDR2 LQKENI. This CDR3 contains 14 residues. After removal of 3 bases from V and 7 bases from J, the junction contained 1 base not matched to a gene. The CDR3 region has the DNA TGTGCCAGCTCACCCGGGACAGGGAATTCACCCCTCCACTTT. Residues: CASSPGTGNSPLHF.

There are a few counts of this clone. The CDR3 sequence is CASSSSTGATNEKLFF. CDR3 bases: TGTGCCAGCAGTTCTTCTACAGGAGCAACTAATGAAAAACTGTTTTTT. The V and J genes are TRBV28 and TRBJ1-4, with D possibly TRBD1 on 5 matching bases. V lost 4 bases and J lost 0, with 12 bases in between. This CDR3 comprises 16 residues. From germline, CDR1 is MDHEN and CDR2 SYDVKM.

The gene calls are TRBV7-8 and TRBJ2-5, with 7 positions matching TRBD2. This CDR3 is 14 amino acids long. The V gene's germline CDR1 is SGHVS and CDR2 FQNEAQ. V lost 5 bases to trimming and J lost 3 bases; unmatched junction nucleotides: 6. CDR3 nucleotides: TGTGCCAGCAGCGAACCCGGGAGGAAAGAGACCCAGTACTTC. This translates into CASSEPGRKETQYF. The whole variable domain, remainder taken from reference TRBV7-8 and TRBJ2-5, is GAGVSQSPRYKVAKRGQDVALRCDPISGHVSLFWYQQALGQGPEFLTYFQNEAQLDKSGLPSDRFFAERPEGSVSTLKIQRTQQEDSAVYLCASSEPGRKETQYFGPGTRLLVL.

V is TRBV4-3 and J is TRBJ2-7, with a possible D match to TRBD1 (5 bases). Trimming stripped 0 bases from V and 7 bases from J, with 16 bases between. The CDR3 loop spans 15 amino acids. The V gene's germline CDR1 is LGHNA and CDR2 YSLEER. The DNA for the CDR3 is TGCGCCAGCAGCCAAGATCTGGGGCAGGGATGGGAGCAGTACTTC. Translating gives CASSQDLGQGWEQYF.

This clone came up once. The chain uses TRBV9 and TRBJ1-1, with TRBD1 identical over 8 bases. The CDR3 totals 15 residues. With 0 bases clipped from V and 5 bases from J, the junction kept 6 bases outside the gene matches. Looked up from germline, CDR1 is SGDLS and CDR2 is YYNGEE. The CDR3 DNA reads TGTGCCAGCAGCGTAGATTGGACAGGGAGGACTGAAGCTTTCTTT. This encodes CASSVDWTGRTEAFF.

J is TRBJ1-2 and V is TRBV6-5, with D perhaps matching TRBD1 (6 bases). The germline V gene has CDR1 MNHEY and CDR2 SVGAGI. Trimming removed 7 bases at V and 2 bases at J, with 14 bases between. CDR3 length equals 14 residues. This chain's CDR3 is CASTPLTGNYGYTF. CDR3 coding DNA: TGTGCCAGCACCCCGCTCACAGGGAACTATGGCTACACCTTC.

The chain recombines TRBV18 with TRBJ1-2; weak D call: TRBD1 (6 bases). Per germline, CDR1 KGHSH and CDR2 LQKENI. V was clipped by 3 bases and J by 5 bases, with 10 bases between them. The CDR3 has 13 residues. CDR3 protein: CASSPDSAYGYTF. The CDR3 DNA reads as TGTGCCAGCTCACCGGACAGCGCATATGGCTACACCTTC.

This clone appeared a few times. This sequence joins TRBV5-4 and TRBJ1-2; 12 bases map to TRBD1. The V gene end was trimmed by 4 bases and the J gene end by 5 bases; junction bases not matched to a gene: 6. Germline V gene sequence: CDR1 SGHNT, CDR2 YYREEE (reference sequence). The CDR3 is 15 residues long. The CDR3 protein is CASSPGTGGWYGYTF. Here the CDR3 DNA reads TGTGCCAGCAGCCCCGGGACAGGGGGCTGGTATGGCTACACCTTC. Full variable domain (outside the CDR3, taken from reference TRBV5-4 and TRBJ1-2): ETGVTQSPTHLIKTRGQQVTLRCSSQSGHNTVSWYQQALGQGPQFIFQYYREEENGRGNFPPRFSGLQFPNYSSELNVNALELDDSALYLCASSPGTGGWYGYTFGSGTRLTVV.